This T cell receptor (beta chain) was identified during a study of blood T cell repertoires in COVID-19. Across the whole study: Sources were T cells, B-cell-depleted T cells, or PBMCs; the material itself was cDNA or gDNA.

The germline V gene encodes CDR1 SGHNT and CDR2 YYREEE (reference sequence). This CDR3 is built from 15 residues. The V and J ends lost 0 bases and 2 bases respectively, with 11 bases between them. Only in-frame clones appear in the TCRdb table, and some are missing; sequencing was by immunoSEQ multiplex PCR. The sample has 200,000 to 300,000 clones; roughly 81% are singletons. The V call is TRBV5-4, the J call TRBJ1-2, with D unclear. The TCR comes from a woman at least 80 years old with COVID-19, enrolled during active disease. The sequenced material came from peripheral blood. The CDR3 DNA reads TGTGCCAGCAGCTTGGGGGCACAGAAGAACTATGGCTACACCTTC. Its protein is CASSLGAQKNYGYTF.